One and the same sample provided the 32 T cell receptor beta chains below, sequenced in a study of PD-1 blockade in classical Hodgkin lymphoma. Every patient relapsed after autologous stem cell transplantation, and brentuximab vedotin exposure varied. Purification of CD4+ T cells from thawed PBMCs was performed via magnetic negative selection. Data came from immunoSEQ multiplex PCR; TCRdb stores just in-frame clones and leaves some out. The table includes about 35,000 clones, around 90% detected once. The sample in question was CD4+ T cells from blood, obtained at baseline. These receptors came from a human donor with classical Hodgkin lymphoma.

This clone has just one count. The gene calls are TRBV5-6 and TRBJ2-6; no definite D call. Germline V lookup: CDR1 SGHDT, CDR2 YYEEEE. Trimming removed 1 base from V and 2 bases from J, with 7 bases in between. There are 15 residues in the CDR3. DNA for the CDR3: TGTGCCAGCAGCTTGCTTTCTACTGGGGCCAACGTCCTGACTTTC. This gives the protein CASSLLSTGANVLTF.

The chain carries TRBV7-3 and TRBJ2-2; tentatively, D is TRBD2 (5 bases). CDR3 length: 15 residues. Deletions cut 1 base from V and 6 bases from J, with 12 bases between. Germline V lookup: CDR1 SGHTA, CDR2 FQGTGA. The CDR3 coding sequence is TGTGCCAGCAGCTTAAGTGGGAGATACTCCGGGGAGCTGTTTTTT. Protein: CASSLSGRYSGELFF.

This chain joins TRBV29-1 and TRBJ2-2, with D tentatively TRBD1 (5 bases). The CDR3 sequence is 12 residues long. Trimming stripped 7 bases from V and 6 bases from J, with 12 bases between. Germline CDR1 SQVTM, CDR2 ANQGSEA. The chain's CDR3 is CSGALGPGELFF. CDR3 in DNA: TGCAGCGGGGCTTTGGGGCCCGGGGAGCTGTTTTTT.

The chain employs TRBV28 and TRBJ1-2; 7 nucleotides align to TRBD1. From germline, CDR1 is MDHEN and CDR2 SYDVKM. The CDR3 is made up of 14 amino acids. The trim removed 6 bases at V and 2 bases at J, leaving 6 bases unmatched. As DNA, the CDR3 is TGTGCCAGCAGCCGACAGGGAACCAACTATGGCTACACCTTC. Protein product: CASSRQGTNYGYTF.

This rearrangement joins TRBV6-1 to TRBJ2-7; D is ambiguous. Germline CDR1 reads MNHNS; CDR2 reads SASEGT. Trimming left V 7 bases short and J 7 bases short, with 11 bases between. The CDR3 runs to 11 residues. This CDR3 reads CASTTKWEQYF. As DNA, the CDR3 is TGTGCCAGCACTACCAAATGGGAGCAGTACTTC.

This clone came up once. The rearrangement joins TRBV7-3 to TRBJ2-5; a possible D gene is TRBD1 (6 bases). With 4 bases removed from V and 5 bases from J, the gap between germline ends came to 29 bases. CDR1 and CDR2 from the germline V gene are SGHTA and FQGTGA. The length of the CDR3 is 19 residues. The CDR3 bases are TGTGCCAGCAGCTCGACACTTGACAGAAGGGGGAGCGAAGGGGAGACCCAGTACTTC. This sequence encodes CASSSTLDRRGSEGETQYF.

This clone was found a few times. The V gene is TRBV5-6, the J gene TRBJ1-4; 7 bases line up with TRBD1. J was trimmed by 7 bases and V by 3 bases; bases with no gene match: 9. The CDR3 loop spans 15 amino acids. CDR1 is SGHDT, CDR2 YYEEEE, per germline. The chain's CDR3 is CASSSGGGSGEKLFF. CDR3 DNA: TGTGCCAGCAGCTCTGGAGGGGGCTCAGGTGAAAAACTGTTTTTT.

The chain has TRBV5-1 and TRBJ2-6; D call uncertain. CDR3 size: 14 residues. Germline CDR1 and CDR2: SGHRS and YFSETQ. V was shortened by 1 base and J by 1 base, with 3 bases between the two germline ends. The CDR3 DNA is TGCGCCAGCAGCTTGTTGTCTGGGGCCAACGTCCTGACTTTC. It encodes CASSLLSGANVLTF.

The CDR3 protein is CASSLQGGNIQYF. DNA of the CDR3: TGCGCCAGCAGCTTACAGGGGGGGAACATTCAGTACTTC. The V and J genes are TRBV4-1 and TRBJ2-4; TRBD1 is a possible D gene (8 bases). This CDR3 comprises 13 residues. V was pared by 5 bases and J by 7 bases, with 12 bases between. Germline values: CDR1 MGHRA, CDR2 YSYEKL.

The chain carries TRBV7-2 and TRBJ2-3, with a tentative D call TRBD2 (5 bases). This CDR3 region has 15 residues. V lost 2 bases, J lost 0 bases, and 9 bases lay in between. Germline CDR1 reads SGHTA; CDR2 reads FQGNSA. The CDR3 DNA is TGTGCCAGCAGCTTACTTACTAGTAGCACAGATACGCAGTATTTT. It translates to CASSLLTSSTDTQYF. Based on the CDR3 plus reference TRBV7-2 and TRBJ2-3, the full variable domain is GAGVSQSPSNKVTEKGKDVELRCDPISGHTALYWYRQSLGQGLEFLIYFQGNSAPDKSGLPSDRFSAERTGGSVSTLTIQRTQQEDSAVYLCASSLLTSSTDTQYFGPGTRLTVL.

The chain is built from TRBV9 and TRBJ2-5, with TRBD2 as a possible D gene (6 bases). CDR1 is SGDLS and CDR2 is YYNGEE in the germline V gene. Between the trimmed V and J ends, which lost 2 bases and 5 bases, there was a span of 16 bases. The CDR3 runs to 15 residues. Written as DNA, the CDR3 is TGTGCCAGCAGCGTGGCCTGGGGGGTTGGGGAGACCCAGTACTTC. Its protein is CASSVAWGVGETQYF. The whole variable domain, remainder taken from reference TRBV9 and TRBJ2-5, is DSGVTQTPKHLITATGQRVTLRCSPRSGDLSVYWYQQSLDQGLQFLIQYYNGEERAKGNILERFSAQQFPDLHSELNLSSLELGDSALYFCASSVAWGVGETQYFGPGTRLLVL.

The chain links TRBV6-1 to TRBJ1-1; D not certain. V lost 7 bases and J 7 bases, leaving 16 bases between the germline ends. The V gene's germline CDR1 is MNHNS and CDR2 SASEGT. The CDR3 spans 13 residues. The CDR3 DNA reads as TGTGCCAGCACCTTCGAGGGATTCGGTGAAGCTTTCTTT. Its translation: CASTFEGFGEAFF.

The chain has TRBV27 and TRBJ2-3, with D possibly being TRBD2 (6 bases). V lost 5 bases to trimming and J lost 4 bases, with 13 bases between them. This CDR3 spans 14 amino acids. CDR1 is MNHEY and CDR2 is SMNVEV in the germline V gene (reference sequence). CDR3 bases: TGTGCCAGCAGTCTGGCGCGCGGGGCAGATACGCAGTATTTT. This gives the protein CASSLARGADTQYF.

This clone has only one observation. The V and J genes are TRBV6-1 and TRBJ2-7; D not certain. This CDR3 is 12 amino acids long. The V and J ends lost 8 bases and 0 bases respectively, with 8 bases between them. Germline values: CDR1 MNHNS, CDR2 SASEGT. CDR3 sequence: CASSRVSYEQYF. The CDR3 DNA reads as TGTGCCAGCTCCCGGGTCTCCTACGAGCAGTACTTC.

The chain links TRBV18 to TRBJ2-4; D remains ambiguous. This CDR3 contains 13 residues. Per germline, CDR1 KGHSH and CDR2 LQKENI. V lost 5 bases and J 7 bases, leaving 12 bases between the germline ends. The CDR3 sequence: CASSSGVGNIQYF. The CDR3 region has the DNA TGTGCCAGCTCATCGGGCGTAGGGAACATTCAGTACTTC.

J is TRBJ2-7 and V is TRBV7-6; D not resolved. This CDR3 region has 14 residues. Germline CDR1 SGHVS, CDR2 FNYEAQ. V lost 5 bases and J lost 1, with 12 bases in between. Here the CDR3 DNA reads TGTGCCAGCAGCCATGGCCTCCGGTCCTACGAGCAGTACTTC. It is translated as CASSHGLRSYEQYF.

The CDR3 DNA reads TGTGCCAGCACAAGGACAACCCCCTCCTACGAGCAGTACTTC. Protein: CASTRTTPSYEQYF. This chain joins TRBV28 and TRBJ2-7; maybe TRBD1 (5 bases). Per the germline V gene, CDR1 is MDHEN and CDR2 is SYDVKM. V lost 7 bases and J 0 bases, leaving 13 bases between the germline ends. The CDR3 has 14 residues.

The rearrangement uses TRBV19 and TRBJ2-2; 8 nucleotides match TRBD1. In germline, CDR1 is LNHDA, CDR2 SQIVND (reference sequence). V lost 8 bases to trimming and J lost 2 bases; unmatched junction nucleotides: 7. The CDR3 covers 15 residues. The CDR3 nucleotides are TGTGCCAGTCATCAGGGGGCTATTAACACCGGGGAGCTGTTTTTT. Translated: CASHQGAINTGELFF.

This clone was picked up one time. This chain links TRBV5-1 with TRBJ2-5; TRBD1 might be the D (6 bases). Germline values: CDR1 SGHRS, CDR2 YFSETQ. The germline V and J ends were trimmed by 7 bases and 5 bases, with 24 bases remaining between them. This CDR3 spans 16 amino acids. CDR3 DNA sequence: TGCGCCAGCTTACTTGGGAGTGGGGGCCTCGGGGAGACCCAGTACTTC. Protein: CASLLGSGGLGETQYF.

This clone was observed a handful of times. The J gene is TRBJ1-3, the V gene TRBV7-9; 7 bases line up with TRBD1. CDR3 size: 16 residues. Germline V lookup: CDR1 SEHNR, CDR2 FQNEAQ (reference sequence). The V gene end was trimmed by 2 bases and the J gene end by 2 bases; junction bases not matched to a gene: 6. The CDR3 bases are TGTGCCAGCAGCTTATTTGGGACAGCGACTGGAAACACCATATATTTT. Protein: CASSLFGTATGNTIYF.

The chain is built from TRBV14 and TRBJ1-3; no reliable D call. The CDR3 length is 12 residues. Germline values: CDR1 SGHDN, CDR2 FVKESK. Trimming pared 3 bases from V and 4 bases from J, leaving 4 bases between. Written as DNA, the CDR3 is TGTGCCAGCAGCCAGGGGGGAAACACCATATATTTT. Protein: CASSQGGNTIYF.

This chain connects TRBV5-6 to TRBJ1-1; 9 bases line up with TRBD1. The germline gives CDR1 SGHDT, CDR2 YYEEEE. V lost 4 bases to trimming and J lost 3 bases; unmatched junction nucleotides: 10. This CDR3 is built from 16 residues. CDR3 residues: CASSKGQGMMYTEAFF. Written as DNA, the CDR3 is TGTGCCAGCAGCAAAGGACAGGGGATGATGTACACTGAAGCTTTCTTT.

The V call is TRBV6-6, the J call TRBJ2-7; maybe TRBD2 (5 bases). Deletions cut 5 bases from V and 2 bases from J, with 13 bases between. Germline values: CDR1 MNHNY, CDR2 SVGAGI (reference sequence). The CDR3 has 14 amino acids. DNA of the CDR3: TGTGCCAGCAGTCGGGAAGATGGGACCTACGAGCAGTACTTC. As protein: CASSREDGTYEQYF.

The chain has TRBV28 and TRBJ2-7; the D gene is possibly TRBD2 (5 bases). V was clipped by 2 bases and J by 2 bases, with 10 bases between them. The CDR3 has 14 residues. The V gene's germline CDR1 is MDHEN and CDR2 SYDVKM. The CDR3 protein is CASSLTPGTYEQYF. The DNA of the CDR3 is TGTGCCAGCAGTTTAACTCCGGGGACCTACGAGCAGTACTTC.

The rearrangement links TRBV30 to TRBJ2-5; maybe TRBD2 (5 bases). Germline assignment: CDR1 GTSNPN and CDR2 SVGIG (reference sequence). The CDR3 consists of 13 residues. The V gene lost 2 bases and the J gene lost 11 bases, with 18 bases spanning the gap. DNA of the CDR3: TGTGCCTGGAGTTCGAGTGGAGGAGGCGGGCAGTACTTC. Protein: CAWSSSGGGGQYF.

This clone was counted only a few times. The V and J genes are TRBV25-1 and TRBJ1-5; no reliable D call. CDR3 length equals 14 residues. The V gene lost 3 bases and the J gene lost 5 bases, with 11 bases spanning the gap. Germline V gene sequence: CDR1 MGHDK, CDR2 SYGVNS. CDR3 amino acids: CASSEFGGYQPQHF. In DNA form, the CDR3 reads TGTGCCAGCAGTGAGTTTGGAGGGTATCAGCCCCAGCATTTT.

V and J are TRBV5-6 and TRBJ2-1; D unclear. Trimming left V 2 bases short and J 9 bases short, with 12 bases between. There are 13 residues in the CDR3. Germline values: CDR1 SGHDT, CDR2 YYEEEE. CDR3 nucleotides: TGTGCCAGCAGCTTCACTTATCGAGGTGAGCAGTTCTTC. This translates into CASSFTYRGEQFF.

This clone was observed a handful of times. CDR3 sequence reads: CASTRQGEDGYTF. The CDR3, as DNA: TGTGCCAGCACCCGACAGGGAGAGGATGGCTACACCTTC. The chain uses TRBV6-5 and TRBJ1-2; 7 bases map to TRBD1. Germline loops: CDR1 MNHEY, CDR2 SVGAGI. V lost 7 bases and J lost 6; bases outside the gene matches: 8. The CDR3 is 13 residues long.

The chain recombines TRBV27 with TRBJ1-1; a possible D gene is TRBD1 (6 bases). The germline V gene encodes CDR1 MNHEY and CDR2 SMNVEV (reference sequence). CDR3 length: 15 amino acids. The V end lost 8 bases, the J end lost 3 bases, and 19 bases lay between the germline ends. This CDR3 is CASLPRGRSHTEAFF. The CDR3 DNA follows: TGTGCCAGCCTCCCTAGGGGGAGGAGCCACACTGAAGCTTTCTTT.

The chain combines TRBV30 with TRBJ1-2; D unresolved. Trimming cost V 3 bases and J 8 bases, with 10 bases left between them. This CDR3 is 11 amino acids long. Germline V gene lookup returns CDR1 GTSNPN and CDR2 SVGIG (reference sequence). CDR3 nucleotide sequence: TGTGCCTGGAGGACCAACGGGGGCTACACCTTC. Translating gives CAWRTNGGYTF.

This chain joins TRBV4-1 and TRBJ1-1, with 10 bases matching TRBD1. The CDR3 is 15 residues long. Germline lookup yields CDR1 MGHRA and CDR2 YSYEKL. With V trimmed by 4 bases and J by 2 bases, 4 bases remained unmatched. CDR3 sequence: CASSLGQGTNTEAFF. The CDR3, as DNA: TGCGCCAGCAGCCTGGGACAGGGGACCAACACTGAAGCTTTCTTT.

The V and J genes are TRBV29-1 and TRBJ2-7; D may match TRBD1 or TRBD2 (6 bases each). The V end lost 4 bases, the J end lost 2 bases, and 12 bases lay between the germline ends. Germline CDR1 is SQVTM and CDR2 is ANQGSEA. The CDR3 runs 13 residues. The CDR3 bases are TGCAGCGTTGCGGGGGCCCTAACCTACGAGCAGTACTTC. Its translation: CSVAGALTYEQYF.